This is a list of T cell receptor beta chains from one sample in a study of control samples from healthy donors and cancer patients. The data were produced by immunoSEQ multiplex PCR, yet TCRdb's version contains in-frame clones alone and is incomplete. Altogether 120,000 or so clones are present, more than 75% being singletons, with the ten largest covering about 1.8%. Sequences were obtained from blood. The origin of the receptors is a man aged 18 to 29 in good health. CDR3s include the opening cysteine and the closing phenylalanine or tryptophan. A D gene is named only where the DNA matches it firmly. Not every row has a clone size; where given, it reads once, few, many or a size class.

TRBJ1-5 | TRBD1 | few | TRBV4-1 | TGCGCCAGCAGCCAAGGGACAGGGCCAAATCAGCCCCAGCATTTT | CASSQGTGPNQPQHF
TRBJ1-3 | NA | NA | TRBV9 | TGTGCCAGCAGGGGAGCCGGGGCTAAAGGAAACACCATATATTTT | CASRGAGAKGNTIYF
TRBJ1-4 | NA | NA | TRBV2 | TGTGCCAGCAGTCCGGTCGGGGATTCTAATGAAAAACTGTTTTTT | CASSPVGDSNEKLFF
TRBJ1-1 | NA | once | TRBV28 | TGTGCCAGCAGCCAACTTTTCGGGAAGAACACTGAAGCTTTCTTT | CASSQLFGKNTEAFF
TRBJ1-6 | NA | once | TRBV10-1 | TGCGCCAGCTCCGCAGGGAATAATTCACCCCTCCACTTT | CASSAGNNSPLHF
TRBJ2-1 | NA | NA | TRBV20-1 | TGCAGTCAACCTACAGGAGATGAGCAGTTCTTC | CSQPTGDEQFF
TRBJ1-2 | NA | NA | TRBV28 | TGTGCCAGCAGTCCCGACGAGGACTATGGCTACACCTTC | CASSPDEDYGYTF
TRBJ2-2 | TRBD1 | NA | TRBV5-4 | TGTGCCAGCAGCTCCGGACAGGGCCACACCGGGGAGCTGTTTTTT | CASSSGQGHTGELFF
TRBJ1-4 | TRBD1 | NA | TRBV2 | TGTGCCAGCACTCTGACAGGGGGCTCTGAAAAACTGTTTTTT | CASTLTGGSEKLFF
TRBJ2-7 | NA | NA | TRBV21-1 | TGTGCCAGCAGCAATGACTGGGGGGGCTACGAGCAGTACTTC | CASSNDWGGYEQYF
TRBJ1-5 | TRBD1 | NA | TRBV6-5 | TGTGCCAGCAGTTACTCGGGGACAGATATTAAGCCCCAGCATTTT | CASSYSGTDIKPQHF
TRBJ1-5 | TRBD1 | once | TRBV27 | TGTGCCAGCACCTACTTTACCGGGACAGATAGCAATCAGCCCCAGCATTTT | CASTYFTGTDSNQPQHF
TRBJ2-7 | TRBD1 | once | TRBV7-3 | TGTGCCAGCAGCGCCAGGACAGGGGGCAAGGACGAGCAGTACTTC | CASSARTGGKDEQYF
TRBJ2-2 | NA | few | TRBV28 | TGTGCCAGCAGTTTTCAGAGGGGATACACCGGGGAGCTGTTTTTT | CASSFQRGYTGELFF
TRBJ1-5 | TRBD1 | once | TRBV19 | TGTGCCAGTAGTGCCCGACAGGGAATCGGGAGCAATCAGCCCCAGCATTTT | CASSARQGIGSNQPQHF
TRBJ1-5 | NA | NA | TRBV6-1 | TGTGCCAGCAGTGAAAGGGGAGGGAGCAATCAGCCCCAGCATTTT | CASSERGGSNQPQHF
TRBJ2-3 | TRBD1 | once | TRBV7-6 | TGTGCCAGCAGCGAAACTCTGGGACAGGGGGAAGATACGCAGTATTTT | CASSETLGQGEDTQYF
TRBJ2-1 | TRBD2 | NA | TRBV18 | TGTGCCAGCTCACCGACTAGCGGGAGAGGCAATGAGCAGTTCTTC | CASSPTSGRGNEQFF
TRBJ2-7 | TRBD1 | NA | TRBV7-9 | TGTGCCAGCAGCTTAGCCGGACAGGGCGAGCAGTACTTC | CASSLAGQGEQYF
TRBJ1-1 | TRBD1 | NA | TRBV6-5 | TGTGCCAGCTACAGGGGGCTGGGCACTGAAGCTTTCTTT | CASYRGLGTEAFF
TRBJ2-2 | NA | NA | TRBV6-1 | NA | CASSDFRGWGTGELFF
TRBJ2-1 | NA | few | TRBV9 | TGTGCCAGCGGCGGCACTCCCCTGTACTATGAGCAGTTCTTC | CASGGTPLYYEQFF
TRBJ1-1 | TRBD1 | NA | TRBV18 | TGTGCCAGCTCGCAGGGGGCCGATACTGAAGCTTTCTTT | CASSQGADTEAFF
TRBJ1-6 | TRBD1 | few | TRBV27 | TGTGCCAGCAGTTTAGGACAGGTGAATTCACCCCTCCACTTT | CASSLGQVNSPLHF
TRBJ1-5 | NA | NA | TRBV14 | TGTGCCAGCGGGCGAGTTTCAGGGTGGGTTGATCAGCCCCAGCATTTT | CASGRVSGWVDQPQHF
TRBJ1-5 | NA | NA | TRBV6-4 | TGTGCCAGCAGTGACCAACCCGGACAGCCCCAGCATTTT | CASSDQPGQPQHF
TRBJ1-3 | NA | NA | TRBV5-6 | TGTGCCAGCAGCTGGGACTACTCTGGAAACACCATATATTTT | CASSWDYSGNTIYF
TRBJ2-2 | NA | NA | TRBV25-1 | TGTGCCAGCAGTGAGGACAGAATAAACACCGGGGAGCTGTTTTTT | CASSEDRINTGELFF
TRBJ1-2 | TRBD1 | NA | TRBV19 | TGTGCCAGTAGTAGGGACAGGTCCTATGGCTACACCTTC | CASSRDRSYGYTF
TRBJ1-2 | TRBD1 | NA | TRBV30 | TGTGCCTGGAGTGGGGGACAGCGGGGCTACACCTTC | CAWSGGQRGYTF
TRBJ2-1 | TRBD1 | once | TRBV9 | TGTGCCAGCACATTCGGGGACAGGGGTTACGTGAATGAGCAGTTCTTC | CASTFGDRGYVNEQFF
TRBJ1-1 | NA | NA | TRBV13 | TGTGCCAGCAGCTTACCATCCGGAGACCACACTGAAGCTTTCTTT | CASSLPSGDHTEAFF
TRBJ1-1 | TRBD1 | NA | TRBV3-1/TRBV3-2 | TGTGCCAGCAGCCCCAAACGCCGGACAGGGGCCACTGAAGCTTTCTTT | CASSPKRRTGATEAFF
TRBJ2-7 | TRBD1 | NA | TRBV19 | TGTGCCAGTAGTTCTCGCCAGACAGGGGAGCACGAGCAGTACTTC | CASSSRQTGEHEQYF
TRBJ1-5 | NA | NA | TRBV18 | TGTGCCAGCTCTTCGGACAGAGCTCCATATAGCAATCAGCCCCAGCATTTT | CASSSDRAPYSNQPQHF
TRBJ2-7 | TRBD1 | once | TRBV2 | TGTGCCAGCAAGACAGGGTTCCGCTACGAGCAGTACTTC | CASKTGFRYEQYF
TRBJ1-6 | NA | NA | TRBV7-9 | TGTGCCAGCAGCTTACAGAGCTCCTATAATTCACCCCTCCACTTT | CASSLQSSYNSPLHF
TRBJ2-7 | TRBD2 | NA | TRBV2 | TGTGCCAGCACAGGACTAGCGAAGTACGAGCAGTACTTC | CASTGLAKYEQYF
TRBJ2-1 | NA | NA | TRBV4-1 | TGCGCCAGCAGCCAGATTGACCAGGATCACAATGAGCAGTTCTTC | CASSQIDQDHNEQFF
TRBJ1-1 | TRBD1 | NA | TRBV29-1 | TGCAGCGTTGATAGGGGGCAGAACACTGAAGCTTTCTTT | CSVDRGQNTEAFF
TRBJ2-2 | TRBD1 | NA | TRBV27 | TGTGCCAGCAGTTTCCCCACCGGGACAGGTTACGGGGAGCTGTTTTTT | CASSFPTGTGYGELFF
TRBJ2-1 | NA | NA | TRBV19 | TGTGCCAGTAGTATCCCTAGAAATGAGCAGTTCTTC | CASSIPRNEQFF
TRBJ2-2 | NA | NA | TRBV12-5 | TGTGCTAGTGGCCACGGCGGATTCACGAACACCGGGGAGCTGTTTTTT | CASGHGGFTNTGELFF
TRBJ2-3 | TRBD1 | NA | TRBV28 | TGTGCCAGCGAGGGACAGGGGGCAGATACGCAGTATTTT | CASEGQGADTQYF
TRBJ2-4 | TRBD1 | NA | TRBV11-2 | TGTGCCAGCAGCCCGGGACAGACACTAGCCAAAAACATTCAGTACTTC | CASSPGQTLAKNIQYF
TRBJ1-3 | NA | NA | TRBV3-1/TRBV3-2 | TGTGCCAGCAGCCCGGACTACTCTGGAAACACCATATATTTT | CASSPDYSGNTIYF
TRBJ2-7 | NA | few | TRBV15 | TGTGCCACCAGCAGAGGTGGCGGACGGGCGTCCTACGAGCAGTACTTC | CATSRGGGRASYEQYF
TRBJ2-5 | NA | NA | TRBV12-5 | TGTGCTAGTGGTTTGTCTAGGCAGGGGGAGACCCAGTACTTC | CASGLSRQGETQYF
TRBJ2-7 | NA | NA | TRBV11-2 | TGTGCCAGCAGCTTATTGGCAGGGGTGGCCTACGAGCAGTACTTC | CASSLLAGVAYEQYF
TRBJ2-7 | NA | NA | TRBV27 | TGTGCCAGCACCCCCAAGCCGTTAGCGACCATCTCCTACGAGCAGTACTTC | CASTPKPLATISYEQYF
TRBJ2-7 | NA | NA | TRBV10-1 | TGCGCCAGACAGACCGCCCTGGACGAGCAGTACTTC | CARQTALDEQYF
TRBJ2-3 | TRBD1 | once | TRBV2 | TGTGCCAGCAGTGAAGACCCCGACAGGGGGCGAACAGATACGCAGTATTTT | CASSEDPDRGRTDTQYF
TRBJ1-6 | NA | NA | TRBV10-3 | TGTGCCATCAGTGAGTCTAGGGATGGGAATTCACCCCTCCACTTT | CAISESRDGNSPLHF
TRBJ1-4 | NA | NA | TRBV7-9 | TGTGCCAGCAGCGCACCGGGACATTCCGATGAAAAACTGTTTTTT | CASSAPGHSDEKLFF
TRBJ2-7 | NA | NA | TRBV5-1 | TGCGCCAGCAGCTTAGGTGAGGTAGAAAGGGGCGAGCAGTACTTC | CASSLGEVERGEQYF
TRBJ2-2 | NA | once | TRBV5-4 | TGTGCCAGCAGCTTGGCGGGGACCGGGGAGCTGTTTTTT | CASSLAGTGELFF
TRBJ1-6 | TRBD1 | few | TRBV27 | TGTGCCAGCAGTTTATACAGAGGACAGGGCCTCTCCTATAATTCACCCCTCCACTTT | CASSLYRGQGLSYNSPLHF
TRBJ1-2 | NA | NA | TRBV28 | TGTGCCAGCAGTCAACGGAGGGACTATGGCTACACCTTC | CASSQRRDYGYTF